This entry lists 7 T cell receptor beta chains sequenced from one sample in a study of regulatory T cells in long-lasting Graves disease. As to time point: newly diagnosed GD, antithyroid drugs for less than 3 months. Isolated PBMC RNA provided the starting material for the TCR library. CDR3-region Arm-PCR and iRepertoire HTBI primers produced the TCR beta libraries. TCRdb independently ran MiXCR on the multiplex PCR reads; one entry per CDR3 protein. The table lists 500,000 to 700,000 distinct CDR3 sequences, 15% to 20% of them singletons. These data are also associated with another study on T cells in Graves' hyperthyroidism and ophthalmopathy.

The material was peripheral blood mononuclear cells (PBMCs), obtained at new diagnosis, from a patient treated with antithyroid drugs. These receptors originate from a woman in her twenties or thirties with Graves disease.

The gene calls are TRBV12-3 or TRBV12-4 and TRBJ1-4, with TRBD1 matching 7 bases. With V trimmed by 6 bases and J by 6 bases, 7 bases remained unmatched. The CDR3 loop spans 14 amino acids. Here the CDR3 DNA reads TGTGCCAGCAGACCGACAGGGTACGATGAAAAACTGTTTTTT. This translates into CASRPTGYDEKLFF.

This clonotype has just a few counts. V is TRBV29-1 and J is TRBJ1-1; D remains unclear. The ends were cut back, 2 bases at V and 4 bases at J, with 11 bases in the middle. The CDR3 spans 13 residues. CDR1 is SQVTM and CDR2 is ANQGSEA in the germline V gene. CDR3 amino acids: CSVEWLAGTEAFF. CDR3 DNA sequence: TGCAGCGTTGAATGGCTTGCGGGCACTGAAGCTTTCTTT.

The V gene is TRBV20-1, the J gene TRBJ2-7, with TRBD1 matching 9 bases. Germline V gene sequence: CDR1 DFQATT, CDR2 SNEGSKA (reference sequence). CDR3 length equals 13 residues. With V trimmed by 8 bases and J by 1 base, 6 bases remained unmatched. CDR3 nucleotides: TGCAGTCTACCGGGACAGGGATCCTACGAGCAGTACTTC. It yields the protein CSLPGQGSYEQYF.

This clonotype was recorded at least ten times. This chain connects TRBV3-1 to TRBJ1-2; no reliable D call. V was shortened by 4 bases and J by 0 bases, with 9 bases between the two germline ends. The CDR3 runs to 14 residues. Germline CDR1 LGHDT, CDR2 YNNKEL (reference sequence). This CDR3 is CASSPGSTNYGYTF. The CDR3 DNA reads as TGTGCCAGCAGCCCGGGAAGTACTAACTATGGCTACACCTTC.

Concerning this clonotype: A much larger clonotype is one base distant, so this may be a read error. This CDR3 is CSVVGQGRPGKLFF. The CDR3 DNA is TGCAGCGTTGTGGGACAGGGGAGGCCCGGGAAGCTGTTTTTT. The chain couples TRBV29-1 to TRBJ2-2; 10 positions agree with TRBD1. Germline V gives CDR1 SQVTM, CDR2 ANQGSEA. The CDR3 is 14 residues long.

The chain is built from TRBV19 and TRBJ1-1, with TRBD1 as a possible D gene (5 bases). Germline CDR1 and CDR2: LNHDA and SQIVND (reference sequence). This CDR3 has 14 amino acids. V gave up 7 bases and J gave up 5 bases, with 17 bases separating them. The CDR3 here is CASKGPGGRTEAFF. CDR3 DNA sequence: TGTGCCAGTAAGGGGCCCGGGGGGAGGACTGAAGCTTTCTTT.

In its sample, this clonotype was seen a few times. V and J are TRBV18 and TRBJ2-7; 7 bases fit TRBD2. This CDR3 has 15 residues. The germline V gene encodes CDR1 KGHSH and CDR2 LQKENI. The ends lost 1 base at V and 2 bases at J; junction bases unmatched: 5. CDR3 amino acids: CASSPRGGTTYEQYF. The CDR3 DNA follows: TGTGCCAGCTCACCACGAGGCGGGACTACCTACGAGCAGTACTTC.